This T cell receptor beta chain stems from a study of cytomegalovirus exposure and HLA in healthy donors. Across the study: A prior study identified roughly 110 million unique TCR beta sequences from 150 million to 200 million T cells.

In the PCR, 60 Vbeta and 13 Jbeta primers were used. In the authors' methods: Later, an analysis found 80 million or so unique TCR beta chains, and about 9.9 million of these were shared. TCRdb keeps only in-frame clones here, not all; method: immunoSEQ multiplex PCR. V, J and clone size are taken as reported in that table, and D and trimming were inferred from the DNA itself. The table shows under 130,000 clones, with more than 60% occurring only once. V gave up 6 bases and J gave up 3 bases; unmatched junction bases: 12. Germline V gives CDR1 SGHTA, CDR2 FQGTGA. The CDR3 is made up of 17 amino acids. Comments on this clone: Its antigen is unidentified.

The study, taken as a whole, reports: Later analysis identified a missense DCLRE1C variant that was linked to TCR beta V- and J-gene trimming.

This chain links TRBV7-3 with TRBJ2-3, with 10 positions matching TRBD2. Source material: PBMCs. The TCR sequence derives from a woman aged 40 to 55 in good health and CMV-seropositive. The CDR3: CASRRPPGLAITDTQYF. CDR3 sequence (DNA): TGTGCCAGCAGACGGCCTCCGGGACTAGCGATAACAGATACGCAGTATTTT. The variable domain in full, with the rest retrieved from reference TRBV7-3 and TRBJ2-3, is GAGVSQTPSNKVTEKGKYVELRCDPISGHTALYWYRQSLGQGPEFLIYFQGTGAADDSGLPNDRFFAVRPEGSVSTLKIQRTERGDSAVYLCASRRPPGLAITDTQYFGPGTRLTVL.